These 30 T cell receptor beta chains were sequenced from one sample in a study of blood T cell repertoires in COVID-19. Produced via immunoSEQ multiplex PCR; TCRdb's table is partial and in-frame only. This sample has 200,000 to 250,000 clones; 87% occur once, and the top ten carry just over 2.5%. The sequencing sample was made of PBMCs or T cells enriched from blood (not recorded which). The receptors derive from a woman in her 30s with acute COVID-19.

This clone was detected only a few times. The gene calls are TRBV12-5 and TRBJ1-1, with D unresolved. V lost 1 base, J lost 6 bases, and 6 bases lay in between. CDR3 size: 12 residues. Germline V lookup: CDR1 LGHNT, CDR2 FRNRAP. The CDR3 DNA reads TGTGCTAGTGGTTTGGCGGGAGCTGAAGCTTTCTTT. Its translation: CASGLAGAEAFF.

V gene TRBV6-5 combines with J gene TRBJ1-1; 8 nucleotides match TRBD1. Germline V lookup: CDR1 MNHEY, CDR2 SVGAGI. The CDR3 has 14 amino acids. The ends lost 8 bases at V and 1 base at J; junction bases unmatched: 6. CDR3 coding DNA: TGTGCCAGCCGCGGAGGGACAGGGAACACTGAAGCTTTCTTT. Protein: CASRGGTGNTEAFF.

This chain links TRBV5-1 with TRBJ1-2; TRBD1 is a possible D gene (5 bases). V lost 4 bases, J lost 4 bases, and 17 bases lay in between. CDR3 length: 15 amino acids. Germline CDR1 SGHRS, CDR2 YFSETQ. The DNA of the CDR3 is TGCGCCAGCAGCCCGAGGTCCGACAGCCCCTATGGCTACACCTTC. Translating gives CASSPRSDSPYGYTF.

This clone was observed once. CDR3 DNA sequence: TGTGCCAGCAGTGAGGGCGAGAACTATGGCTACACCTTC. It codes for CASSEGENYGYTF. The J gene is TRBJ1-2, the V gene TRBV2; D remains unclear. The V end lost 3 bases, the J end lost 2 bases, and 7 bases lay between the germline ends. The germline gives CDR1 SNHLY, CDR2 FYNNEI. The CDR3 totals 13 residues.

The rearrangement joins TRBV6-5 to TRBJ2-3; TRBD2 aligns across 11 bases. Germline V lookup: CDR1 MNHEY, CDR2 SVGAGI. The trim removed 8 bases at V and 4 bases at J, leaving 5 bases unmatched. The CDR3 is 14 residues long. CDR3 in DNA: TGTGCCAGCGGACGACTAGCGGGGTCAGATACGCAGTATTTT. It codes for CASGRLAGSDTQYF.

This clone was observed a single time. The CDR3 nucleotides are TGTGCCAGCAGTCCGCCGGACAATCGCGGTGAGCAGTTCTTC. It translates to CASSPPDNRGEQFF. The chain is built from TRBV6-5 and TRBJ2-1; D may be TRBD1 (5 bases). The CDR3 is made up of 14 amino acids. CDR1 and CDR2 (germline): MNHEY, SVGAGI. V lost 5 bases to trimming and J lost 9 bases, with 17 bases between them.

The chain has TRBV10-3 and TRBJ1-2; D is unclear. The V gene's germline CDR1 is ENHRY and CDR2 SYGVKD. The CDR3 loop spans 14 amino acids. Trimming removed 4 bases at V and 0 bases at J, with 9 bases between. The CDR3 loop reads CAISVLTANYGYTF. The CDR3 coding sequence is TGTGCCATCAGTGTCCTTACAGCTAACTATGGCTACACCTTC.

The J gene is TRBJ2-5, the V gene TRBV3-1 (or the pseudogene TRBV3-2); 8 positions match TRBD2. Germline V lookup: CDR1 LGHDT, CDR2 YNNKEL (reference sequence). CDR3 length: 16 residues. V gave up 4 bases and J gave up 4 bases; unmatched junction bases: 11. The CDR3 is CASSPGTGGPAETQYF. The CDR3 DNA is TGTGCCAGCAGCCCAGGTACGGGGGGGCCGGCAGAGACCCAGTACTTC.

The chain uses TRBV18 and TRBJ1-2, with TRBD1 identical over 9 bases. The junction had 9 bases not matched to a gene; V was cut back by 3 bases and J by 7 bases. The CDR3 runs 15 residues. The germline V gene encodes CDR1 KGHSH and CDR2 LQKENI. CDR3 nucleotides: TGTGCCAGCTCACCTGACGTACAGGGGGCGGGTGGCTACACCTTC. This codes for CASSPDVQGAGGYTF.

The chain carries TRBV4-2 and TRBJ2-2, with unresolved D. This CDR3 spans 14 amino acids. Trimming took 2 bases from V and 6 from J, leaving 10 bases between them. In germline, CDR1 is LGHNA, CDR2 YNFKEQ. The CDR3 sequence is CASSQSWSAGELFF. Here the CDR3 DNA reads TGTGCCAGCAGCCAATCATGGTCGGCCGGGGAGCTGTTTTTT.

The chain joins TRBV7-6 to TRBJ1-6, with 8 bases that match TRBD1. The CDR3 extends over 15 amino acids. Unmatched junction bases numbered 10, after V lost 5 bases and J lost 10 bases. Germline CDR1 is SGHVS and CDR2 is FNYEAQ. The CDR3 DNA sequence: TGTGCCAGCAGCACTTTAGACAGGGGAGGATCACCCCTCCACTTT. It encodes CASSTLDRGGSPLHF.

In its sample, this clone was seen once. The J gene is TRBJ2-7, the V gene TRBV27; 8 nucleotides line up with TRBD1. Germline CDR1 is MNHEY and CDR2 is SMNVEV (reference sequence). V trimming: 8 bases; J trimming: 1 base; junction bases outside the gene matches: 7. The CDR3 contains 14 residues. In DNA form, the CDR3 reads TGTGCCAGCCGGGGGACAGGAGCATCCTACGAGCAGTACTTC. This translates into CASRGTGASYEQYF.

The V and J genes are TRBV4-3 and TRBJ2-6; weak D call: TRBD2 (5 bases). This CDR3 comprises 17 residues. The germline V and J ends were trimmed by 0 bases and 0 bases, with 9 bases remaining between them. Per the germline V gene, CDR1 is LGHNA and CDR2 is YSLEER. The CDR3 DNA is TGCGCCAGCAGCCAAGAGCCGAGGGTCTCTGGGGCCAACGTCCTGACTTTC. The encoded protein is CASSQEPRVSGANVLTF.

The J gene is TRBJ2-2, the V gene TRBV3-1 (or the pseudogene TRBV3-2); maybe TRBD2 (6 bases). Germline V gene sequence: CDR1 LGHDT, CDR2 YNNKEL (reference sequence). The CDR3 length is 16 residues. V lost 3 bases to trimming and J lost 6 bases, with 17 bases between them. This CDR3 is CASSHAGTALSGELFF. CDR3 nucleotides: TGTGCCAGCAGCCATGCGGGGACCGCCCTATCCGGGGAGCTGTTTTTT.

The chain has TRBV5-1 and TRBJ2-5; the D gene is possibly TRBD2 (6 bases). Germline V lookup: CDR1 SGHRS, CDR2 YFSETQ. The CDR3 extends over 16 amino acids. V dropped 0 bases and J dropped 1 base, with 13 bases sitting between them. The CDR3 nucleotides read TGCGCCAGCAGCTTGGTGGGGGGAGAGTTCCAAGAGACCCAGTACTTC. Amino acid sequence: CASSLVGGEFQETQYF.

V usage is TRBV19 and J usage is TRBJ1-2, with D possibly being TRBD1 (5 bases). Trimming shortened V by 1 base and J by 8 bases, and 14 bases separated the two germline ends. The CDR3 contains 14 residues. The germline V gene encodes CDR1 LNHDA and CDR2 SQIVND (reference sequence). The CDR3 DNA is TGTGCCAGTAGTATAGGTCAGGGTTCTTTAGGCTACACCTTC. Encoded protein: CASSIGQGSLGYTF.

J is TRBJ2-1 and V is TRBV6-5; TRBD2 aligns across 12 bases. This CDR3 has 15 amino acids. CDR1 MNHEY and CDR2 SVGAGI come from the germline V gene. Unmatched junction bases numbered 4, after V lost 0 bases and J lost 10 bases. The chain's CDR3 is CASSYSPGLAGEQFF. DNA of the CDR3: TGTGCCAGCAGTTACTCTCCCGGACTAGCGGGGGAGCAGTTCTTC.

Worth noting for this clone: The junction does not match germline at one end; this may be a read error. The gene calls are TRBV4-1 and TRBJ2-7; the match to TRBD2 covers 7 bases. The germline CDR1 and CDR2 sequences are MGHRA and YSYEKL. This CDR3 comprises 14 residues. CDR3 sequence reads: CASSQTWTRGAGHF. The DNA of the CDR3 is TGCGCCAGCAGCCAAACATGGACAAGGGGAGCGGGGCACTTC.

The chain has TRBV10-3 and TRBJ1-1, with D possibly matching TRBD1 (6 bases). V was pared by 5 bases and J by 1 base, with 8 bases between. CDR1 and CDR2 (germline): ENHRY, SYGVKD. CDR3 length equals 13 residues. CDR3 residues: CAISPTGNTEAFF. The CDR3 region has the DNA TGTGCCATCAGTCCGACAGGGAACACTGAAGCTTTCTTT.

This sequence joins TRBV9 and TRBJ2-3; a possible D gene is TRBD2 (7 bases). CDR3 length: 14 residues. Trimming pared 4 bases from V and 4 bases from J, leaving 13 bases between. The germline CDR1 and CDR2 sequences are SGDLS and YYNGEE. The CDR3 loop is CASSIPGGADTQYF. The DNA for the CDR3 is TGTGCCAGCAGCATCCCGGGGGGCGCAGATACGCAGTATTTT.

The rearrangement links TRBV3-1 (or the pseudogene TRBV3-2) to TRBJ1-1; weak D call: TRBD1 (6 bases). The CDR3 totals 13 residues. V was pared by 4 bases and J by 5 bases, with 11 bases between. Looked up from germline, CDR1 is LGHDT and CDR2 is YNNKEL (reference sequence). The CDR3: CASSLTGSTEAFF. The CDR3 DNA follows: TGTGCCAGCAGCCTCACAGGGTCTACTGAAGCTTTCTTT.

The J gene is TRBJ1-1, the V gene TRBV4-1; TRBD1 agrees at 8 bases. Trimming at V came to 2 bases and at J to 5 bases, leaving 10 bases not matched to a gene. The germline gives CDR1 MGHRA, CDR2 YSYEKL. The CDR3 contains 16 residues. The CDR3 nucleotides read TGCGCCAGCAGCCAACTCACCACAGGGGGTGGAACTGAAGCTTTCTTT. Its protein product is CASSQLTTGGGTEAFF.

The chain uses TRBV2 and TRBJ1-3, with D unclear. Germline CDR1 SNHLY, CDR2 FYNNEI. Trimming pared 4 bases from V and 2 bases from J, leaving 15 bases between. This CDR3 region has 16 residues. The CDR3 region is CASSVQGRGTGNTIYF. CDR3 nucleotide sequence: TGTGCCAGCAGTGTCCAAGGCCGCGGTACTGGAAACACCATATATTTT.

V and J are TRBV2 and TRBJ1-5; 7 bases are shared with TRBD1. The CDR3 covers 15 residues. CDR1 is SNHLY, CDR2 FYNNEI, per germline. V lost 6 bases to trimming and J lost 2 bases; unmatched junction nucleotides: 7. CDR3 region: CASRLGQDGNQPQHF. The CDR3 DNA is TGTGCCAGCAGACTAGGACAGGACGGCAATCAGCCCCAGCATTTT. Variable domain in full (rest from reference TRBV2 and TRBJ1-5): EPEVTQTPSHQVTQMGQEVILRCVPISNHLYFYWYRQILGQKVEFLVSFYNNEISEKSEIFDDQFSVERPDGSNFTLKIRSTKLEDSAMYFCASRLGQDGNQPQHFGDGTRLSIL.

V is TRBV13 and J is TRBJ2-5; 12 bases are a match to TRBD2. Germline V gene data show CDR1 as PRHDT and CDR2 as FYEKMQ (reference sequence). Unmatched junction bases numbered 16, after V lost 7 bases and J lost 4 bases. CDR3 length: 18 amino acids. CDR3 in DNA: TGTGCCAGCACCCGGAGGTCTAGCGGGGGGGTTGACCGAGAGACCCAGTACTTC. Translated: CASTRRSSGGVDRETQYF.

V gene TRBV12-3 or TRBV12-4 combines with J gene TRBJ1-2; no firm D call. The CDR3 is made up of 11 amino acids. V lost 2 bases and J lost 4, with 2 bases in between. The chain's CDR3 is CASSLLYGYTF. The CDR3 coding sequence is TGTGCCAGCAGTTTACTCTATGGCTACACCTTC.

The chain has TRBV2 and TRBJ1-5; D gene unclear. Trimming removed 7 bases from V and 6 bases from J, with 13 bases in between. The CDR3 length is 13 residues. Per germline, CDR1 SNHLY and CDR2 FYNNEI. The CDR3 region is CASTALNSQPQHF. CDR3 nucleotide sequence: TGTGCCAGCACCGCTCTGAATAGTCAGCCCCAGCATTTT.

The chain links TRBV5-1 to TRBJ2-3; TRBD2 matches 7 bases. CDR1 and CDR2 from the germline V gene are SGHRS and YFSETQ. The CDR3 extends over 16 amino acids. With 0 bases clipped from V and 2 bases from J, the junction kept 6 bases outside the gene matches. CDR3 in DNA: TGCGCCAGCAGCTTGGAGGCGGGGGAGCTCACAGATACGCAGTATTTT. This sequence encodes CASSLEAGELTDTQYF.

The chain couples TRBV7-2 to TRBJ2-1; D call uncertain. Trimming took 2 bases from V and 7 from J, leaving 12 bases between them. The CDR3 loop spans 14 amino acids. The V gene's germline CDR1 is SGHTA and CDR2 FQGNSA. The CDR3 here is CASSLRATINEQFF. DNA of the CDR3: TGTGCCAGCAGCTTACGCGCCACGATAAATGAGCAGTTCTTC.

This chain links TRBV13 with TRBJ2-1; no definite D call. The germline V and J ends were trimmed by 3 bases and 5 bases, with 5 bases remaining between them. This CDR3 is 12 amino acids long. The germline V gene encodes CDR1 PRHDT and CDR2 FYEKMQ (reference sequence). Here the CDR3 reads CASSFSNNEQFF. CDR3 coding DNA: TGTGCCAGCAGCTTCTCTAACAATGAGCAGTTCTTC.